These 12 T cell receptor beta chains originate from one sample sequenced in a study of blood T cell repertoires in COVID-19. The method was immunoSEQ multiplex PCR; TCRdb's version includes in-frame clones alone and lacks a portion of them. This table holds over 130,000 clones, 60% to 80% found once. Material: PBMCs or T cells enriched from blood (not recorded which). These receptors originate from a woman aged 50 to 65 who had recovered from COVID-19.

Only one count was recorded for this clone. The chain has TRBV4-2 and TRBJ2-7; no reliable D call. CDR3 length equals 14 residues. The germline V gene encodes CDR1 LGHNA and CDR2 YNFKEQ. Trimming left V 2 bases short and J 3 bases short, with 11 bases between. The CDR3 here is CASSQPGSHYEQYF. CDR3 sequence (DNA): TGTGCCAGCAGCCAACCCGGGTCACACTACGAGCAGTACTTC.

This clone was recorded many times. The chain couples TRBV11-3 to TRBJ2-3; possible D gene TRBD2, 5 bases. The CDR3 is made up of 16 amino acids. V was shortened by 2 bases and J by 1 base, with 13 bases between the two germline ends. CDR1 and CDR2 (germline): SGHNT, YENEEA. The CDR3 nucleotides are TGTGCCAGCAGCTTAAAGTCTGGAGGAGGCACAGATACGCAGTATTTT. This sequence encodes CASSLKSGGGTDTQYF.

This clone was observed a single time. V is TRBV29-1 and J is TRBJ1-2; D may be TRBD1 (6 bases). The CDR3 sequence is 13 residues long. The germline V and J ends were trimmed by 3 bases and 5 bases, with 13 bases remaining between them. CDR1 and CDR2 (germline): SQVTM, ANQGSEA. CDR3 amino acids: CSVDGQGRYGYTF. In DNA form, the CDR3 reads TGCAGCGTTGATGGGCAGGGGAGATATGGCTACACCTTC.

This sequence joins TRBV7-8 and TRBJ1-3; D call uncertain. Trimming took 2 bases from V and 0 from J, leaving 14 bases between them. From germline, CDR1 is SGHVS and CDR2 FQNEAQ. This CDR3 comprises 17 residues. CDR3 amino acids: CASSLFFAGSSGNTIYF. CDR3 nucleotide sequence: TGTGCCAGCAGCTTATTCTTCGCAGGAAGCTCTGGAAACACCATATATTTT.

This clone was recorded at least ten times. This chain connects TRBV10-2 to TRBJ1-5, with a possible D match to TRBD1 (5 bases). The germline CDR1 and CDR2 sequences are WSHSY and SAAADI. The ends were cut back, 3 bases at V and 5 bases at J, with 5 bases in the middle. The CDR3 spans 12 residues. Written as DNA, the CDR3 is TGCGCCAGCAGTGAAGGGGATCAGCCCCAGCATTTT. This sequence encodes CASSEGDQPQHF.

The CDR3 here is CASRRGAAEANEKLFF. CDR3 coding DNA: TGTGCCAGCAGAAGGGGCGCCGCTGAGGCTAATGAAAAACTGTTTTTT. The chain is built from TRBV11-3 and TRBJ1-4; D might be TRBD1 (5 bases). Trimming cost V 6 bases and J 3 bases, with 17 bases left between them. Germline V gene lookup returns CDR1 SGHNT and CDR2 YENEEA. CDR3 length: 16 residues.

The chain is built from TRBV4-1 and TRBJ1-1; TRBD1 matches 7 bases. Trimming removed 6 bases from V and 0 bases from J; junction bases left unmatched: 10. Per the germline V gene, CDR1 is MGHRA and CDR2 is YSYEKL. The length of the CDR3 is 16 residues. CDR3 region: CASRLRGQGVNTEAFF. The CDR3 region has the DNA TGCGCCAGCAGACTCAGGGGCCAGGGGGTGAACACTGAAGCTTTCTTT.

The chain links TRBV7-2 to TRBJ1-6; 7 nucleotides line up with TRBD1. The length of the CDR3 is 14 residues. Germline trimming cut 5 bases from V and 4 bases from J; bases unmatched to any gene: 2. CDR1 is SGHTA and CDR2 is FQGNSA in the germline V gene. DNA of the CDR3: TGTGCCAGCAGCCCCAGGGGGTATAATTCACCCCTCCACTTT. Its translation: CASSPRGYNSPLHF.

The CDR3 sequence: CASSLQGVAGNTIYF. The CDR3 DNA reads TGTGCCAGCAGCTTACAGGGTGTAGCTGGAAACACCATATATTTT. The chain links TRBV7-2 to TRBJ1-3; a weak D match, TRBD1 (5 bases). Germline V CDR1 and CDR2: SGHTA, FQGNSA. The CDR3 totals 15 residues. Between the trimmed V and J ends, which lost 2 bases and 2 bases, there was a span of 10 bases.

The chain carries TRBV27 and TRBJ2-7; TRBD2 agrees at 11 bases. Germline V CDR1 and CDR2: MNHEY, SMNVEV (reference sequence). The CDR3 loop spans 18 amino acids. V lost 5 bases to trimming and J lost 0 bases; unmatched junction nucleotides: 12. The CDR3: CASSLLTSGGRSSYEQYF. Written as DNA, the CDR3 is TGTGCCAGCAGTCTCCTTACTAGCGGGGGAAGGAGCTCCTACGAGCAGTACTTC.

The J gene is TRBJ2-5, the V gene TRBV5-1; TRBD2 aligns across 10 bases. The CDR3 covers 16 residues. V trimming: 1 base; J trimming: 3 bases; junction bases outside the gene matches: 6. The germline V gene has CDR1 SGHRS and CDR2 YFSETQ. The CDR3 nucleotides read TGCGCCAGCAGCTTGTGGGCTAGCGGGAGAGAAGAGACCCAGTACTTC. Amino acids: CASSLWASGREETQYF.

The CDR3 DNA reads TGTGCCAGCAGCTCCCCCGGGGAATACGAGCAGTACTTC. It codes for CASSSPGEYEQYF. This chain connects TRBV6-5 to TRBJ2-7, with D tentatively TRBD2 (5 bases). This CDR3 spans 13 amino acids. Germline V gene sequence: CDR1 MNHEY, CDR2 SVGAGI. Trimming pared 6 bases from V and 4 bases from J, leaving 13 bases between.